This T cell receptor beta chain was identified during a study of cytomegalovirus exposure and HLA in healthy donors. As for this clone: Antigen unknown.

Notes on the study in general: TCR beta chain V- and J-gene trimming was linked, in a later analysis, to a missense variant in DCLRE1C.

The PCR ran on 60 Vbeta and 13 Jbeta primers. The assay was immunoSEQ multiplex PCR, and TCRdb's table has in-frame clones only and misses some. Of around 85,000 clones in the sample, roughly 72% are singletons; the top ten hold 20% to 25%. The V end lost 3 bases, the J end lost 0 bases, and 9 bases lay between the germline ends. The CDR3 length is 15 residues. Germline assignment: CDR1 MNHNS and CDR2 SASEGT. This chain uses TRBV6-1 with TRBJ1-3; D unclear. This clonotype was obtained from a young man in good health and CMV-seropositive. The sample comprised PBMCs. CDR3 coding DNA: TGTGCCAGCAGTGAGTTGTCCCACTCTGGAAACACCATATATTTT. Its translation: CASSELSHSGNTIYF.